Listed here are 31 T cell receptor beta chains from one sample, sequenced in a study of blood T cell repertoires in COVID-19. The table came from immunoSEQ multiplex PCR; TCRdb's copy has only in-frame clones and leaves some out. Altogether 200,000 to 250,000 clones are present, over 75% being singletons, with the ten largest covering roughly 3.5%. Sequencing used PBMCs or T cells enriched from blood (not recorded which). Receptor source: a woman aged 55-70 years who had recovered from COVID-19.

V is TRBV20-1 and J is TRBJ1-6, with 7 bases fitting TRBD1. CDR1 DFQATT and CDR2 SNEGSKA come from the germline V gene (reference sequence). This CDR3 contains 12 residues. V trimming: 3 bases; J trimming: 14 bases; junction bases outside the gene matches: 7. DNA for the CDR3: TGCAGTGCTAGTCTCAGGGGGGTGGCCCTCCACTTT. This codes for CSASLRGVALHF.

The CDR3 is CASSPRTNTDTQYF. The CDR3 nucleotides read TGTGCCAGCAGTCCCCGAACTAACACAGATACGCAGTATTTT. This chain uses TRBV9 with TRBJ2-3; D call uncertain. From germline, CDR1 is SGDLS and CDR2 YYNGEE. CDR3 length: 14 amino acids. V gave up 5 bases and J gave up 2 bases, with 12 bases separating them.

The chain employs TRBV7-9 and TRBJ2-7; D is undetermined. V was clipped by 0 bases and J by 6 bases, with 9 bases between them. Germline V gives CDR1 SEHNR, CDR2 FQNEAQ (reference sequence). This CDR3 comprises 13 residues. CDR3 loop: CASSLAMLSEQYF. CDR3 DNA sequence: TGTGCCAGCAGCTTAGCGATGCTCAGCGAGCAGTACTTC.

The chain uses TRBV11-2 and TRBJ2-1; D is undetermined. The CDR3 totals 12 residues. Trimming removed 5 bases from V and 7 bases from J, with 9 bases in between. The germline V gene has CDR1 SGHAT and CDR2 FQNNGV. The DNA for the CDR3 is TGTGCCAGCAGCAAGTCGGGTAATGAGCAGTTCTTC. Encoded protein: CASSKSGNEQFF.

The chain employs TRBV7-9 and TRBJ1-2; tentative D call: TRBD1 (5 bases). In germline, CDR1 is SEHNR, CDR2 FQNEAQ (reference sequence). V lost 6 bases and J lost 4, with 21 bases in between. The CDR3 totals 16 residues. The CDR3 bases are TGTGCCAGCAGTTACGGAGACGCGGGGGTGAGCTATGGCTACACCTTC. This encodes CASSYGDAGVSYGYTF.

The chain employs TRBV6-5 and TRBJ1-3; no clear D. This CDR3 comprises 16 residues. Trimming pared 0 bases from V and 4 bases from J, leaving 13 bases between. Germline CDR1 is MNHEY and CDR2 is SVGAGI. CDR3 nucleotides: TGTGCCAGCAGTTACTCGCCCCCAGGTTACGGAAACACCATATATTTT. This sequence encodes CASSYSPPGYGNTIYF.

V usage is TRBV18 and J usage is TRBJ1-1, with 11 nucleotides matching TRBD1. V dropped 2 bases and J dropped 4; count of bases not matched to a gene: 6. The V gene's germline CDR1 is KGHSH and CDR2 LQKENI. The CDR3 spans 16 residues. In DNA, the CDR3 is TGTGCCAGCTCACCAGGACAGGGGGCCAAGGGCACTGAAGCTTTCTTT. Its translation: CASSPGQGAKGTEAFF. The full variable domain, completed using reference TRBV18 and TRBJ1-1, is NAGVMQNPRHLVRRRGQEARLRCSPMKGHSHVYWYRQLPEEGLKFMVYLQKENIIDESGMPKERFSAEFPKEGPSILRIQQVVRGDSAAYFCASSPGQGAKGTEAFFGQGTRLTVV.

The gene calls are TRBV18 and TRBJ2-3; 8 bases agree with TRBD1. The germline gives CDR1 KGHSH, CDR2 LQKENI. The CDR3 has 17 amino acids. J was trimmed by 7 bases and V by 0 bases; bases with no gene match: 12. Here the CDR3 DNA reads TGTGCCAGCTCACCACCGGGGACAGGCAATCGTCTATATACGCAGTATTTT. Protein: CASSPPGTGNRLYTQYF.

The rearrangement uses TRBV5-1 and TRBJ2-7, with TRBD2 identical over 12 bases. The CDR3 spans 16 residues. Losses at the gene ends were 5 bases for V and 2 bases for J; bases not matched to a gene: 8. In germline, CDR1 is SGHRS, CDR2 YFSETQ. CDR3 sequence: CASRPTSGSPTYEQYF. DNA of the CDR3: TGCGCCAGCAGGCCGACTAGCGGGAGTCCCACCTACGAGCAGTACTTC.

This sequence joins TRBV7-9 and TRBJ1-2; 10 nucleotides line up with TRBD1. V trimming: 7 bases; J trimming: 7 bases; junction bases outside the gene matches: 6. Per germline, CDR1 SEHNR and CDR2 FQNEAQ (reference sequence). The CDR3 sequence is 13 residues long. The chain's CDR3 is CASTPTGGLGYTF. For the CDR3, the DNA is TGTGCCAGCACCCCGACAGGGGGCCTTGGCTACACCTTC.

This rearrangement joins TRBV12-3 or TRBV12-4 to TRBJ1-2, with D tentatively TRBD1 (6 bases). This CDR3 region has 13 residues. Trimming pared 5 bases from V and 2 bases from J, leaving 9 bases between. In DNA form, the CDR3 reads TGTGCCAGCAGTCCGGGACACAACTATGGCTACACCTTC. The encoded protein is CASSPGHNYGYTF.

V and J are TRBV13 and TRBJ2-1; no clear D gene. Germline V gene lookup returns CDR1 PRHDT and CDR2 FYEKMQ (reference sequence). This CDR3 is 11 amino acids long. Trimming pared 2 bases from V and 7 bases from J, leaving 3 bases between. The DNA for the CDR3 is TGTGCCAGCAGCTTACTTAATGAGCAGTTCTTC. Translating it yields CASSLLNEQFF.

The gene calls are TRBV30 and TRBJ1-2, with 7 bases fitting TRBD1. Germline V gene sequence: CDR1 GTSNPN, CDR2 SVGIG (reference sequence). CDR3 length equals 13 residues. The ends lost 4 bases at V and 3 bases at J; junction bases unmatched: 5. The CDR3 coding sequence is TGTGCCTGGACCAGGGACAGTGACTATGGCTACACCTTC. This sequence encodes CAWTRDSDYGYTF.

V gene TRBV5-1 combines with J gene TRBJ2-3; 7 positions match TRBD2. This CDR3 is 15 amino acids long. Germline CDR1 SGHRS, CDR2 YFSETQ. V trimming: 2 bases; J trimming: 2 bases; junction bases outside the gene matches: 5. CDR3 nucleotide sequence: TGCGCCAGCAGCTTTAACGGGGGGATCACAGATACGCAGTATTTT. This sequence encodes CASSFNGGITDTQYF.

The chain couples TRBV7-2 to TRBJ1-1, with a possible D match to TRBD1 (6 bases). V shed 5 bases and J shed 1 base, with 17 bases lying between them. CDR1 SGHTA and CDR2 FQGNSA come from the germline V gene. CDR3 size: 16 residues. For the CDR3, the DNA is TGTGCCAGCAGCAAATTTAGACAGGCTCAGAACACTGAAGCTTTCTTT. Translating it yields CASSKFRQAQNTEAFF.

The chain joins TRBV7-2 to TRBJ2-5; 10 bases line up with TRBD1. V lost 1 base, J lost 5 bases, and 7 bases stayed unmatched. The CDR3 extends over 16 amino acids. The germline V gene has CDR1 SGHTA and CDR2 FQGNSA. Written as DNA, the CDR3 is TGTGCCAGCAGCTTAGGAGACAGGGGGCTTCGGGAGACCCAGTACTTC. This gives the protein CASSLGDRGLRETQYF.

This clone was found a few times. This rearrangement joins TRBV11-1 to TRBJ1-5; D gene unclear. CDR1 is SGHAT, CDR2 FQDESV, per germline (reference sequence). V lost 3 bases to trimming and J lost 3 bases, with 6 bases between them. The CDR3 spans 13 residues. The CDR3 nucleotides read TGTGCCAGCAGCTTCAGCGACAATCAGCCCCAGCATTTT. Amino acid sequence: CASSFSDNQPQHF.

Details on this clone: One end of the junction varies from germline; a read error may be responsible. The rearrangement joins TRBV12-3 or TRBV12-4 to TRBJ2-1, with a weak D call TRBD1 (5 bases). The CDR3 length is 13 residues. As DNA, the CDR3 is TGTGTCAGCAGAAAAGGGGTCTACAATGAGCAGTTCTTC. This codes for CVSRKGVYNEQFF.

This chain joins TRBV15 and TRBJ1-4; 8 bases map to TRBD1. With V trimmed by 3 bases and J by 6 bases, 6 bases remained unmatched. The germline gives CDR1 LNHNV, CDR2 YYDKDF (reference sequence). The CDR3 is 15 amino acids. In DNA, the CDR3 is TGTGCCACCAGCAGCAATCAGGGGGCGTATGAAAAACTGTTTTTT. As protein: CATSSNQGAYEKLFF.

The rearrangement uses TRBV19 and TRBJ1-1, with 7 nucleotides matching TRBD1. Germline loops: CDR1 LNHDA, CDR2 SQIVND (reference sequence). J was trimmed by 2 bases and V by 7 bases; bases with no gene match: 16. This CDR3 is built from 17 residues. The CDR3 region is CASISKRGGRENTEAFF. The CDR3 DNA reads as TGTGCCAGTATTTCAAAAAGAGGGGGCAGGGAAAACACTGAAGCTTTCTTT.

The chain links TRBV4-1 to TRBJ2-5, with 10 bases that match TRBD2. V dropped 0 bases and J dropped 4; count of bases not matched to a gene: 8. The CDR3 contains 17 residues. CDR1 MGHRA and CDR2 YSYEKL come from the germline V gene. CDR3 protein: CASSQDPSGGRRETQYF. The CDR3 DNA reads TGCGCCAGCAGCCAAGACCCTAGCGGGGGACGGAGAGAGACCCAGTACTTC.

This chain links TRBV19 with TRBJ1-2; D uncertain. Germline values: CDR1 LNHDA, CDR2 SQIVND (reference sequence). Trimming left V 6 bases short and J 3 bases short, with 11 bases between. CDR3 length: 13 residues. The CDR3, as DNA: TGTGCCAGTAGCAACGACGGGGACTATGGCTACACCTTC. Translating gives CASSNDGDYGYTF.

This chain uses TRBV4-2 with TRBJ1-6; possibly TRBD1 for D (6 bases). Germline V lookup: CDR1 LGHNA, CDR2 YNFKEQ. The CDR3 totals 20 residues. V was clipped by 0 bases and J by 1 base, with 19 bases between them. The CDR3 is CASSQEPLGGGRSYNSPLHF. The CDR3 DNA sequence: TGTGCCAGCAGCCAAGAACCCTTAGGGGGGGGGAGGTCCTATAATTCACCCCTCCACTTT.

This clone has more than one count but fewer than ten. The genes are TRBV6-5 and TRBJ1-1; D call uncertain. With 11 bases removed from V and 3 bases from J, the gap between germline ends came to 16 bases. Germline assignment: CDR1 MNHEY and CDR2 SVGAGI. This CDR3 has 13 residues. The DNA for the CDR3 is TGTGCCGCCCCCCGGGAGACGGACACTGAAGCTTTCTTT. Its translation: CAAPRETDTEAFF.

Only a few counts were recorded for this clone. Other DNA sequences of this sample code for an identical CDR3. The chain joins TRBV30 to TRBJ1-3, with D tentatively TRBD1 (6 bases). V was trimmed by 3 bases and J by 3 bases, leaving 9 bases between them. The CDR3 has 13 amino acids. Germline V gene sequence: CDR1 GTSNPN, CDR2 SVGIG (reference sequence). CDR3 DNA: TGTGCCTGGAGCACAGGGATTGGAAACACCATATATTTT. Its protein is CAWSTGIGNTIYF.

Regarding this clone: Other DNA sequences from this sample encode an identical CDR3 as well. The chain has TRBV12-3 or TRBV12-4 and TRBJ1-1; D uncertain. The CDR3 is made up of 13 amino acids. Trimming took 3 bases from V and 1 from J, leaving 6 bases between them. The CDR3, as DNA: TGTGCCAGCAGTTTGTCGGGGAACACTGAAGCTTTCTTT. Amino acid sequence: CASSLSGNTEAFF.

This chain connects TRBV27 to TRBJ2-5; D not certain. This CDR3 has 13 amino acids. V lost 3 bases and J lost 2, with 7 bases in between. Germline-derived CDR1 and CDR2 are MNHEY and SMNVEV (reference sequence). This chain's CDR3 is CASSFHGQETQYF. CDR3 sequence (DNA): TGTGCCAGCAGTTTCCACGGGCAAGAGACCCAGTACTTC.

This clone was recorded a few times. In the same sample, other DNA sequences code for this CDR3. In DNA, the CDR3 is TGTGCCACCAGCCTAGGACTAGCGGGGGCCTACGAGCAGTACTTC. The encoded protein is CATSLGLAGAYEQYF. This chain links TRBV15 with TRBJ2-7; TRBD2 matches 13 bases. Germline CDR1 LNHNV, CDR2 YYDKDF (reference sequence). The CDR3 extends over 15 amino acids. Germline trimming cut 5 bases from V and 2 bases from J; bases unmatched to any gene: 3.

The V and J genes are TRBV4-2 and TRBJ1-2, with 9 nucleotides matching TRBD1. Germline assignment: CDR1 LGHNA and CDR2 YNFKEQ. The CDR3 runs 18 residues. With 7 bases clipped from V and 4 bases from J, the junction kept 19 bases outside the gene matches. As DNA, the CDR3 is TGTGCCAGCACGCCGAACCCAACCGGGACAGGGATGACCTATGGCTACACCTTC. Protein sequence: CASTPNPTGTGMTYGYTF.

CDR3 region: CASTNSLGELFF. The CDR3 DNA reads TGTGCCAGCACCAATAGCCTCGGGGAGCTGTTTTTT. The rearrangement joins TRBV11-2 to TRBJ2-2; D not resolved. CDR3 length: 12 residues. The V gene's germline CDR1 is SGHAT and CDR2 FQNNGV. The V and J ends lost 7 bases and 7 bases respectively, with 10 bases between them.

CDR3 sequence (DNA): TGTGCCAGCAGCCTAAGGGGACAGGCGAATACTAACTATGGCTACACCTTC. Amino acids: CASSLRGQANTNYGYTF. The chain is built from TRBV3-1 (or the pseudogene TRBV3-2) and TRBJ1-2; 8 bases fit TRBD1. CDR1 and CDR2 from the germline V gene are LGHDT and YNNKEL (reference sequence). V shed 4 bases, J shed 0 bases, and the junction held 10 bases outside the gene matches. The length of the CDR3 is 17 residues.